This TCR beta chain is drawn from a study of PD-1 blockade in mismatch repair-deficient tumors (dated by TCRdb to 2015 to 2018). Background on the whole study: Between late 2013 and 2016, the trial enrolled roughly 80 consecutive patients with more than nine types of mismatch repair-deficient cancer, all of whom had received prior treatment and were progressing. Tumor-associated T cell clones were tracked in the peripheral blood of patients responding to PD-1 blockade by deep sequencing of TCR CDR3 regions. General conclusions and limits of the study: Tumor-resident clones, often undetectable in blood before treatment, expanded rapidly after pembrolizumab and then contracted, generally before radiologic responses.

Mismatch repair deficiency in every enrolled patient was established by polymerase chain reaction or immunohistochemistry. TCR sequencing was carried out for three patients who responded to pembrolizumab therapy. The phase II trial prospectively tested pembrolizumab PD-1 blockade in advanced mismatch repair-deficient cancers regardless of tissue of origin. Peripheral blood T cell samples were gathered serially, both before PD-1 blockade started and at multiple time points afterward. Blood sampling time points were reported as weeks after the first dose of pembrolizumab. The receptor library was made with the immunoSEQ multiplex PCR assay. TCRdb obtained this table from immuneACCESS and retained in-frame rearrangements with V and J assigned. These tables miss some clones; where compared with another copy, unresolved V genes account for less than half of the shortfall, and the remainder is unexplained. Recorded for this sample are under 95,000 clones; about 82% of them occurred a single time. The top ten hold less than 6% of the sample.

The V end loses 0 bases and the J end loses 3 bases, and a stretch of 8 bases separates them. Reading the germline V gene gives CDR1 LGHNA and CDR2 YSLEER. The CDR3 contains 14 residues, cysteine and phenylalanine counted. The read is trimmed to its CDR3 DNA, 42 bases read in frame from base 1. This clone was detected only once. What this receptor recognizes is not known. No quality values exist for individual bases; no much larger clone is one base distant. The receptor's source is an adult with mismatch repair-deficient cancer. The source material was peripheral blood, sampled 44 weeks after starting pembrolizumab. The chain employs TRBV4-3 and TRBJ2-5, and the D gene may be TRBD1, 5 bases matching. The CDR3 reads as follows: CASSQDAREETQYF. The base sequence is TGCGCCAGCAGCCAAGATGCCAGGGAAGAGACCCAGTACTTC.